Shown below are 7 T cell receptor beta chains from a single sample sequenced in a study of blood T cell repertoires in COVID-19. Produced via immunoSEQ multiplex PCR; TCRdb's table is partial and in-frame only. The sample carries around 230,000 clones, about 88% recorded once. The sequencing input was PBMCs or T cells enriched from blood (not recorded which). Every receptor here comes from a woman between 25 and 40 years old who had recovered from COVID-19.

The chain recombines TRBV5-6 with TRBJ2-5; D not resolved. V lost 1 base and J 4 bases, leaving 5 bases between the germline ends. CDR1 SGHDT and CDR2 YYEEEE come from the germline V gene. The CDR3 length is 12 residues. The CDR3 loop is CASSLYRETQYF. The CDR3 bases are TGTGCCAGCAGCTTGTACAGAGAGACCCAGTACTTC. Based on the CDR3 plus reference TRBV5-6 and TRBJ2-5, the full variable domain is DAGVTQSPTHLIKTRGQQVTLRCSPKSGHDTVSWYQQALGQGPQFIFQYYEEEERQRGNFPDRFSGHQFPNYSSELNVNALLLGDSALYLCASSLYRETQYFGPGTRLLVL.

The V gene is TRBV19, the J gene TRBJ1-1; D might be TRBD1 (5 bases). This CDR3 comprises 15 residues. Germline V lookup: CDR1 LNHDA, CDR2 SQIVND (reference sequence). Trimming took 5 bases from V and 0 from J, leaving 13 bases between them. CDR3 bases: TGTGCCAGTAGTGGGCAGGGAAACATGAACACTGAAGCTTTCTTT. It specifies CASSGQGNMNTEAFF.

This sequence joins TRBV7-3 and TRBJ1-1; no clear D gene. Deletions cut 2 bases from V and 2 bases from J, with 9 bases between. This CDR3 comprises 14 residues. In germline, CDR1 is SGHTA, CDR2 FQGTGA. Here the CDR3 DNA reads TGTGCCAGCAGCTTAGACACGACCAACACTGAAGCTTTCTTT. This sequence encodes CASSLDTTNTEAFF.

This chain connects TRBV7-6 to TRBJ2-7; D unclear. CDR1 SGHVS and CDR2 FNYEAQ come from the germline V gene. The CDR3 has 15 amino acids. The V gene lost 1 base and the J gene lost 2 bases, with 12 bases spanning the gap. Written as DNA, the CDR3 is TGTGCCAGCAGCTTAGGACTCGAGTCAACCTACGAGCAGTACTTC. Its protein is CASSLGLESTYEQYF.

The V and J genes are TRBV11-3 and TRBJ1-1; possibly TRBD1 for D (6 bases). The CDR3 is 18 amino acids. CDR1 SGHNT and CDR2 YENEEA come from the germline V gene. V lost 5 bases and J lost 7, with 29 bases in between. DNA of the CDR3: TGTGCCAGCAGCGTCGTTGGGGCCTGTGTTCGGGGACAAGGTGAAGCTTTCTTT. The encoded protein is CASSVVGACVRGQGEAFF.

The genes are TRBV10-3 and TRBJ2-7; tentative D call: TRBD1 (6 bases). This CDR3 region has 14 residues. Trimming stripped 2 bases from V and 2 bases from J, with 10 bases between. Germline lookup yields CDR1 ENHRY and CDR2 SYGVKD. The CDR3 is CAISETGQTYEQYF. For the CDR3, the DNA is TGTGCCATCAGTGAGACAGGACAGACCTACGAGCAGTACTTC.

The V gene is TRBV19, the J gene TRBJ1-1; D unclear. CDR1 and CDR2 from the germline V gene are LNHDA and SQIVND (reference sequence). This CDR3 is 15 amino acids long. Deletions cut 1 base from V and 3 bases from J, with 12 bases between. The CDR3 protein is CASSIGAGGDTEAFF. CDR3 DNA: TGTGCCAGTAGTATAGGAGCGGGTGGGGACACTGAAGCTTTCTTT. The full variable domain, with the rest looked up from reference TRBV19 and TRBJ1-1, is DGGITQSPKYLFRKEGQNVTLSCEQNLNHDAMYWYRQDPGQGLRLIYYSQIVNDFQKGDIAEGYSVSREKKESFPLTVTSAQKNPTAFYLCASSIGAGGDTEAFFGQGTRLTVV.